The present TCR beta chain was sequenced within a study of cytomegalovirus exposure and HLA in healthy donors. About the study: Among over 350 genotyped donors, 65% to 90% fell in the Caucasian-associated ancestry cluster.

Study outcomes and limitations: Clonal expansion was found to be greater in HLA-associated TCR beta chains than in equally common others in a later analysis. Reportedly, HLA-A and HLA-B alleles of most subjects were accurately predicted from TCR beta. In an earlier analysis, in some 500 donors, most V segments appeared productive either ~87% or ~30% of the time.

Amplification used 60 Vbeta primers and 13 Jbeta primers. TCRdb's copy holds only in-frame clones and misses some; the assay was immunoSEQ multiplex PCR. The data contain about 97,000 clones, 76% of them seen just once; the ten biggest clones take up 3.5% to 5%. With regard to this clone: Its antigen is unidentified.

The CDR3 sequence is 15 residues long. The V segment lost 6 bases and the J segment 0 bases; nucleotides outside the gene matches: 8. Germline V gives CDR1 MNHEY, CDR2 SVGAGI. This sequence was found in a middle-aged man in good health and CMV-seronegative. The chain uses TRBV6-5 and TRBJ2-7, with 7 bases identical to TRBD2. Sequencing used PBMCs. The CDR3 spells CASSWGGRNSYEQYF. CDR3 sequence (DNA): TGTGCCAGCAGCTGGGGAGGGAGGAACTCCTACGAGCAGTACTTC.